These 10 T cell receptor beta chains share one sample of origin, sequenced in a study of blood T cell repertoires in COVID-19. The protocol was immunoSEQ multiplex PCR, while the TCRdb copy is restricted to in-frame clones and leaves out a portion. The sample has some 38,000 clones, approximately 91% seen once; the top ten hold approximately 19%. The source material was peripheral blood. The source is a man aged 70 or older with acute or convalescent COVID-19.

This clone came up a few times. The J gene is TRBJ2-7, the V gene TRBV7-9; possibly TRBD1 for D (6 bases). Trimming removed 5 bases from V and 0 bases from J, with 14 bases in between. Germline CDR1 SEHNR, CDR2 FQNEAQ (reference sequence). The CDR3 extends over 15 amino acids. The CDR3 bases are TGTGCCAGCAGCCGGGGAACAGGGCACTCCTACGAGCAGTACTTC. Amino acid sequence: CASSRGTGHSYEQYF.

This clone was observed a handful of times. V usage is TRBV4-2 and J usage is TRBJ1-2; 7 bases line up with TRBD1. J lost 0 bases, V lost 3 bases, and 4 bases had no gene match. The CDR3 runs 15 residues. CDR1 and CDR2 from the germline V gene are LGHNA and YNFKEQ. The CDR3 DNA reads TGTGCCAGCAGCCATCGACAGGGACCTAACTATGGCTACACCTTC. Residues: CASSHRQGPNYGYTF.

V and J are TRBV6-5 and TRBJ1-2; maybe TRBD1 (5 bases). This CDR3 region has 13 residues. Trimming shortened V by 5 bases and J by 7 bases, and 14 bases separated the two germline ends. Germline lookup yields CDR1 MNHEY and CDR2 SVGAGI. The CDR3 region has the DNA TGTGCCAGCAGTAACGGGGGGGTCGGTGGCTACACCTTC. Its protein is CASSNGGVGGYTF.

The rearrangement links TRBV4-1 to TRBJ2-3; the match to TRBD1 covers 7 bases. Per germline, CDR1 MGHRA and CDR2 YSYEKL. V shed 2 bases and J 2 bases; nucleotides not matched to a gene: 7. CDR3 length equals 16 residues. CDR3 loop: CASSQPRDSNTDTQYF. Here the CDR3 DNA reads TGCGCCAGCAGCCAACCACGGGACAGCAACACAGATACGCAGTATTTT.

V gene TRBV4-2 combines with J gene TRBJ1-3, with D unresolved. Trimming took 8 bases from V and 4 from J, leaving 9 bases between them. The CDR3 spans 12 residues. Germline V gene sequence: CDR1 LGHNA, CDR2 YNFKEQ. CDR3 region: CASQSAGNTIYF. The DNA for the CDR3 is TGTGCCAGCCAGTCTGCCGGAAACACCATATATTTT.

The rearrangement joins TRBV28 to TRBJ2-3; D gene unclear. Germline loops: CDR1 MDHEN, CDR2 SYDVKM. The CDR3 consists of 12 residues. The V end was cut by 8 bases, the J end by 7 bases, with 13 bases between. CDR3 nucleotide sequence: TGTGCCAGCCAAAGAGTGAGGAATACGCAGTATTTT. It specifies CASQRVRNTQYF. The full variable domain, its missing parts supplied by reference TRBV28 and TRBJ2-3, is DVKVTQSSRYLVKRTGEKVFLECVQDMDHENMFWYRQDPGLGLRLIYFSYDVKMKEKGDIPEGYSVSREKKERFSLILESASTNQTSMYLCASQRVRNTQYFGPGTRLTVL.

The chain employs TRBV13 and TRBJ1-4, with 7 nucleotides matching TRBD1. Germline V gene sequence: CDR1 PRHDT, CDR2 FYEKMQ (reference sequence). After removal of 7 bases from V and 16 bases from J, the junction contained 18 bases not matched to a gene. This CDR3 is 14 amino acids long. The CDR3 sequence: CASTVGGQKSLRFF. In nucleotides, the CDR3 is TGTGCCAGCACCGTAGGGGGACAGAAATCTTTACGGTTTTTT.

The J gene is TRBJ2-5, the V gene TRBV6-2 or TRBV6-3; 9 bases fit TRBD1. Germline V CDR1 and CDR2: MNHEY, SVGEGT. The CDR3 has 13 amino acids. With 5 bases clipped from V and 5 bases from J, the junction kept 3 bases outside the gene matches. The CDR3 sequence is CASSRDRGETQYF. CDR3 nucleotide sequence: TGTGCCAGCAGTCGTGACAGGGGGGAGACCCAGTACTTC.

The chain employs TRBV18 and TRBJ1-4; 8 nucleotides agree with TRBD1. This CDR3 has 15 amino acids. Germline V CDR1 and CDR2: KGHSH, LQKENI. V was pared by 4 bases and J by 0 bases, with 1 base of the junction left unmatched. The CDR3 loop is CASSQQGATNEKLFF. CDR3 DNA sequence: TGTGCCAGCTCACAACAGGGGGCAACTAATGAAAAACTGTTTTTT.

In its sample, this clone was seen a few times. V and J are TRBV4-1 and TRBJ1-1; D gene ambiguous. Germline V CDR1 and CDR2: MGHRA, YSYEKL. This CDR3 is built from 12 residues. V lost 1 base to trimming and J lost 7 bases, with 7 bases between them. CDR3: CASSQGANEAFF. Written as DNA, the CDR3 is TGCGCCAGCAGCCAAGGGGCAAATGAAGCTTTCTTT.